This T cell receptor beta chain was profiled in a study of cytomegalovirus exposure and HLA in healthy donors. PCR employed 60 Vbeta and 13 Jbeta primers. Original processing methods: An analysis that came later counted 60 million to 80 million unique TCR beta chains, around 12 million shared. Measured with immunoSEQ multiplex PCR; TCRdb has only the in-frame clones, and not every one. That table gives V, J and clone size, and the DNA gave D and trimming. This table has roughly 140,000 clones, 75% to 85% appearing once. Study results and limitations: HLA alleles showed associations with fewer than 20,000 TCR beta sequences in a later analysis, at a 0.05 false discovery rate.

The germline V gene encodes CDR1 SGHAT and CDR2 FQNNGV. Trimming stripped 2 bases from V and 2 bases from J, with 16 bases between. The CDR3 is 16 amino acids. Worth noting for this clone: Antigen: not known.

Material for sequencing was PBMCs. The chain links TRBV11-2 to TRBJ2-7; tentatively, D is TRBD1 (7 bases). The TCR sequence derives from a man between 40 and 49 years old in good health and CMV-seronegative. CDR3 region: CASSLQRAGGTYEQYF. CDR3 bases: TGTGCCAGCAGCTTACAGCGCGCAGGGGGGACCTACGAGCAGTACTTC.